The source of this T cell receptor (beta chain) is a study of CD8 T cells in ankylosing spondylitis. TCRdb re-analysed the 5' RACE reads in MiXCR, keeping a single row per CDR3 protein. The data hold fewer than 200,000 distinct CDR3 sequences, with about a sixth observed a single time. The CDR3 length is 14 residues. The V gene's germline CDR1 is LGHDT and CDR2 YNNKEL (reference sequence). The V gene lost 0 bases and the J gene lost 8 bases, with 10 bases spanning the gap. V and J are TRBV3-1 and TRBJ1-4; no clear D gene. This clonotype was sampled from a male donor with ankylosing spondylitis or in good health (not recorded which). Sequenced sample: blood, either unsorted or a sorted T cell fraction (not recorded which). CDR3 protein: CASSQEGFQEKLFF. The CDR3 nucleotides read TGTGCCAGCAGCCAAGAAGGGTTTCAGGAAAAACTGTTTTTT.